These T cell receptor beta chains were read from a single sample in a study of beta chain features in type 1 diabetes. The method was immunoSEQ multiplex PCR; TCRdb's version includes in-frame clones alone and lacks a portion of them. The table lists over 600,000 clones, roughly an eighth of them singletons. The sequencing sample was made of naive CD4+ T cells from blood. The receptors come from a man younger than 40 with type 1 diabetes. CDR3s include the opening cysteine and the closing phenylalanine or tryptophan. Fields, in order: CDR3 length, J gene, clone size, D gene, V gene, CDR3 DNA, CDR3 protein. D genes are given only for firm matches. Clone size is shown for a subset of rows, as once, few, many or a class of expanded clone.

cdr3_length: 15; j_call: TRBJ2-1; clone_size: few; d_call: TRBD1; v_call: TRBV19; cdr3_nt: TGTGCCAGTAGTATAGCACAGGGGGCAAGGAATGAGCAGTTCTTC; cdr3_aa: CASSIAQGARNEQFF
cdr3_length: 13; j_call: TRBJ1-1; clone_size: NA; d_call: NA; v_call: TRBV27; cdr3_nt: TGTGCCAGCGGTGAGGTCATGAACACTGAAGCTTTCTTT; cdr3_aa: CASGEVMNTEAFF
cdr3_length: 15; j_call: TRBJ2-7; clone_size: few; d_call: NA; v_call: TRBV5-4; cdr3_nt: TGTGCCAGCAGCCCAGCCGGGACCCCGAGCCCAATGCAGTACTTC; cdr3_aa: CASSPAGTPSPMQYF
cdr3_length: 14; j_call: TRBJ2-7; clone_size: few; d_call: NA; v_call: TRBV7-2; cdr3_nt: TGTGCCAGCAGCCACCAGGGACAAGACTACGAGCAGTACTTC; cdr3_aa: CASSHQGQDYEQYF
cdr3_length: 15; j_call: TRBJ2-5; clone_size: NA; d_call: TRBD1; v_call: TRBV28; cdr3_nt: TGTGCCAGCAGTCGTGGAGGGACAGGGGGTGAGACCCAGTACTTC; cdr3_aa: CASSRGGTGGETQYF
cdr3_length: 14; j_call: TRBJ2-7; clone_size: few; d_call: TRBD1; v_call: TRBV28; cdr3_nt: TGTGCCAGCAGTTTTGGGACAGAACCATACGAGCAGTACTTC; cdr3_aa: CASSFGTEPYEQYF
cdr3_length: 16; j_call: TRBJ1-2; clone_size: NA; d_call: NA; v_call: TRBV11-2; cdr3_nt: TGTGCCAGCAGCCCGATCCTAGGGGGGCGCGACTATGGCTACACCTTC; cdr3_aa: CASSPILGGRDYGYTF
cdr3_length: 14; j_call: TRBJ1-1; clone_size: few; d_call: NA; v_call: TRBV27; cdr3_nt: TGTGCCAGCAGACTAATACAGGGGAACACTGAAGCTTTCTTT; cdr3_aa: CASRLIQGNTEAFF
cdr3_length: 13; j_call: TRBJ2-3; clone_size: NA; d_call: TRBD1; v_call: TRBV29-1; cdr3_nt: TGCAGCGTTGAAAGGGGGCAGACAGATACGCAGTATTTT; cdr3_aa: CSVERGQTDTQYF
cdr3_length: 14; j_call: TRBJ2-3; clone_size: few; d_call: NA; v_call: TRBV18; cdr3_nt: TGTGCCAGCTCACCACCGTCAGACCAAGATACGCAGTATTTT; cdr3_aa: CASSPPSDQDTQYF
cdr3_length: 14; j_call: TRBJ1-5; clone_size: few; d_call: NA; v_call: TRBV9; cdr3_nt: TGTGCCAGCAGCCACGGCGGGGAAGCTCAGCCCCAGCATTTT; cdr3_aa: CASSHGGEAQPQHF
cdr3_length: 16; j_call: TRBJ2-3; clone_size: few; d_call: NA; v_call: TRBV30; cdr3_nt: TGTGCCTGGAGTGTTGGACGGGGCAGTTGGACAGATACGCAGTATTTT; cdr3_aa: CAWSVGRGSWTDTQYF
cdr3_length: 16; j_call: TRBJ2-5; clone_size: NA; d_call: NA; v_call: TRBV5-1; cdr3_nt: TGCGCCAGCAGCGTTGGCCGAACAGGGTGGTCAGAGACCCAGTACTTC; cdr3_aa: CASSVGRTGWSETQYF
cdr3_length: 15; j_call: TRBJ2-7; clone_size: few; d_call: TRBD1; v_call: TRBV18; cdr3_nt: TGTGCCAGCTCACTAACACAGGGGTCTTCCTACGAGCAGTACTTC; cdr3_aa: CASSLTQGSSYEQYF
cdr3_length: 13; j_call: TRBJ2-7; clone_size: NA; d_call: NA; v_call: TRBV4-2; cdr3_nt: TGTGCCAGCAGCCCTGGCGGGTTCGGCGAGCAGTACTTC; cdr3_aa: CASSPGGFGEQYF
cdr3_length: 15; j_call: TRBJ2-3; clone_size: few; d_call: NA; v_call: TRBV18; cdr3_nt: TGTGCCAGCTCACCACCGACTCAAAGCACAGATACGCAGTATTTT; cdr3_aa: CASSPPTQSTDTQYF
cdr3_length: 11; j_call: TRBJ2-7; clone_size: few; d_call: NA; v_call: TRBV27; cdr3_nt: TGTGCCAGCAGTAAGTTGGGCGAGCAGTACTTC; cdr3_aa: CASSKLGEQYF
cdr3_length: 15; j_call: TRBJ2-1; clone_size: few; d_call: TRBD2; v_call: TRBV7-2; cdr3_nt: TGTGCCAGCAGCGAGTGGACTAGCAGCTACAATGAGCAGTTCTTC; cdr3_aa: CASSEWTSSYNEQFF
cdr3_length: 13; j_call: TRBJ1-4; clone_size: NA; d_call: NA; v_call: TRBV11-3; cdr3_nt: TGTGCCAGCAGACCCACGGGTGGTGAAAAACTGTTTTTT; cdr3_aa: CASRPTGGEKLFF
cdr3_length: 14; j_call: TRBJ1-5; clone_size: few; d_call: NA; v_call: TRBV19; cdr3_nt: TGTGCCAGTAGTATAGAAGGGGCACATCAGCCCCAGCATTTT; cdr3_aa: CASSIEGAHQPQHF
cdr3_length: 14; j_call: TRBJ2-2; clone_size: NA; d_call: NA; v_call: TRBV5-4; cdr3_nt: TGTGCCAGCAGCCATGCTAGCAACTCCGGGGAGCTGTTTTTT; cdr3_aa: CASSHASNSGELFF
cdr3_length: 15; j_call: TRBJ2-5; clone_size: few; d_call: TRBD2; v_call: TRBV7-2; cdr3_nt: TGTGCCAGCAGCTCAATGAGCGGGGGGGCACAGACCCAGTACTTC; cdr3_aa: CASSSMSGGAQTQYF
cdr3_length: 13; j_call: TRBJ1-5; clone_size: NA; d_call: NA; v_call: TRBV29-1; cdr3_nt: TGCAGCGTTGAAACTGGCAGCAATCAGCCCCAGCATTTT; cdr3_aa: CSVETGSNQPQHF
cdr3_length: 13; j_call: TRBJ2-2; clone_size: few; d_call: NA; v_call: TRBV9; cdr3_nt: TGTGCCAGCAGCGTAGAGGTTCCCGGGGAGCTGTTTTTT; cdr3_aa: CASSVEVPGELFF
cdr3_length: 14; j_call: TRBJ2-3; clone_size: few; d_call: NA; v_call: TRBV28; cdr3_nt: TGTGCCAGCAGTACTCCCGGGGGCACAGATACGCAGTATTTT; cdr3_aa: CASSTPGGTDTQYF
cdr3_length: 13; j_call: TRBJ1-5; clone_size: NA; d_call: NA; v_call: TRBV7-8; cdr3_nt: TGTGCCAGCAGCTTAGCCAGCAATCAGCCCCAGCATTTT; cdr3_aa: CASSLASNQPQHF